This paragraph reports one T cell receptor beta chain. This clonotype came up a few times. Its antigen is currently not known. Nothing much larger sits one base from this clone, and base qualities are not available. The junction shows trimming of 4 bases on V and 2 bases on J, and the gene matches do not reach 6 bases of it. Counted from cysteine to phenylalanine, this CDR3 has 16 amino acids. Only the CDR3 portion is preserved as DNA: 48 bases, with reading frame beginning at the first base. High-throughput TCR beta sequencing profiled peripheral blood CD8+ and CD4+ T cells from healthy donors, Susac syndrome patients and multiple sclerosis patients. Healthy donors were included as age- and sex-matched controls. Bulk CD8+ and CD4+ T cells were purified magnetically by negative isolation, whereas CD8+ TEMRA cells were enriched by FACS. Blood was drawn into EDTA tubes, processed within 24 hours, and PBMCs were isolated by density gradient centrifugation. PBMCs intended for TCR sequencing were frozen in liquid nitrogen and were later thawed in a 37 degrees C water bath. Purity of sorted or isolated CD4+, CD8+ and CD8+ TEMRA cells was at least 90%.

These data come from a study of CD8 T cells in Susac syndrome (dated by TCRdb to about 2019). For context, the study as a whole: The study used repertoire sequencing to test whether antigen drove CD8+ T cell activation and differentiation in Susac syndrome. The clonality of the CD8+ T cell repertoire was compared across 12 healthy donors, some 14 Susac syndrome patients and around 16 multiple sclerosis patients.

Study-level results and caveats: The TCR sequencing and HLA analysis was acknowledged to have included a relatively small number of individuals.

RNA was extracted using the RNeasy kit, and roughly 0.45 to 1 microgram was reverse transcribed with random hexamers. The immunoSEQ multiplex PCR assay, covering 54 Vbeta and 13 Jbeta segments, was used to amplify TCR beta CDR3 regions. PCR amplification bias was corrected using a synthetic template baseline for primer optimization and computational correction. Concerning the study's data processing: Reads were annotated to V, D and J genes according to IMGT and were analyzed with immunoSEQ Analyzer, with only productive sequences retained. Clonality was calculated as one minus the Shannon entropy normalized by log2 of the number of productive unique sequences. For each patient and control, public and private clones were evaluated among the 100 most prevalent clones. Clones were defined as Susac-specific if absent from the healthy and MS cohorts, from roughly 1,100 published viral clones and from other ImmuneACCESS disease sequences. In TCRdb, the public reads were trimmed at Q25 with fastp and aligned with MiXCR, with productive beta chains retained. When rows share a CDR3 protein, they turn into one entry using the most common DNA and genes. The V and J calls and clone size are TCRdb's, not the authors'. The sample data list more than 75,000 distinct CDR3 sequences, and approximately 94% of these were observed just once. In total, the top ten clones hold approximately 0.26% of the sample.

This receptor chain uses TRBV12-3 or TRBV12-4 and TRBJ2-3; 10 bases in the junction line up with TRBD2. The sample comprised CD8+ T cells from PBMCs. The TCR originated in a human donor in good health. Here the CDR3 is given as CASSSPSGGNTDTQYF. In nucleotides, the sequence is TGTGCCAGCAGTTCTCCTAGCGGGGGAAACACAGATACGCAGTATTTT.